This is a list of T cell receptor beta chains from one sample in a study of blood T cell repertoires in COVID-19. The repertoire was sequenced with immunoSEQ multiplex PCR; TCRdb's copy has only in-frame clones and lacks some. The sample includes under 150,000 clones, approximately 90% of them seen just once. Material: peripheral blood. The source is a man between 45 and 60 years old with active or convalescent COVID-19. The CDR3 runs from the conserved cysteine through the conserved F or W. D genes are given only for firm matches. Expanded clones get a size class; other rows say once, few or many, or leave the size out.

>TRBD1|TRBJ1-1|TRBV11-2|-
CASSLNPTGSEAFF
TGTGCCAGCAGCTTAAACCCGACAGGGTCTGAAGCTTTCTTT
>TRBD1|TRBJ1-6|TRBV14|-
CASGYRGGNSPLHF
TGTGCCAGCGGCTACAGGGGCGGGAATTCACCCCTCCACTTT
>-|TRBJ2-7|TRBV19|-
CASSIGHTPTVSSYEQYF
TGTGCCAGTAGTATAGGTCATACCCCCACGGTGAGCTCCTACGAGCAGTACTTC
>-|TRBJ1-4|TRBV6-6|-
CASSPSVTNEKLFF
TGTGCCAGCAGTCCGAGTGTAACTAATGAAAAACTGTTTTTT
>-|TRBJ1-5|TRBV3-1/TRBV3-2|few
CASSQAGYQPQHF
TGTGCCAGCAGCCAAGCGGGATATCAGCCCCAGCATTTT
>-|TRBJ2-7|TRBV2|-
CASRGQQPSYEQYF
TGTGCCAGCAGGGGACAACAACCCTCCTACGAGCAGTACTTC
>TRBD1|TRBJ1-4|TRBV30|-
CAWSVGTGGGEKLFF
TGTGCCTGGAGTGTTGGGACAGGGGGTGGTGAAAAACTGTTTTTT
>-|TRBJ2-6|TRBV7-8|-
CASSPRMGAGANVLTF
TGTGCCAGCAGCCCTCGTATGGGGGCCGGGGCCAACGTCCTGACTTTC
>TRBD2|TRBJ2-3|TRBV19|-
CASSTGLAGAWDTQYF
TGTGCCAGTAGTACGGGACTAGCGGGAGCGTGGGATACGCAGTATTTT
>-|TRBJ1-3|TRBV9|-
CASSVEGTRNTIYF
TGTGCCAGCAGCGTAGAAGGGACTCGAAACACCATATATTTT
>-|TRBJ1-1|TRBV7-8|once
CASSLGSQDEAFF
TGTGCCAGCAGCTTAGGTTCCCAGGATGAAGCTTTCTTT
>TRBD1|TRBJ1-1|TRBV6-5|-
CASSTTGTGRAFF
TGTGCCAGCAGTACCACCGGGACAGGGAGGGCTTTCTTT
>-|TRBJ2-7|TRBV11-2|-
CASSFQSQGTYEQYF
TGTGCCAGCAGCTTCCAGTCACAGGGTACCTACGAGCAGTACTTC
>TRBD2|TRBJ2-7|TRBV5-4|-
CASSLAGGTSYEQYF
TGTGCCAGCAGCTTAGCGGGAGGGACATCCTACGAGCAGTACTTC
>TRBD1|TRBJ1-6|TRBV6-2/TRBV6-3|once
CASSYRGQGNSPLHF
TGTGCCAGCAGTTACAGAGGACAGGGGAATTCACCCCTCCACTTT
>TRBD1|TRBJ2-7|TRBV7-8|few
CASSLTDRFLYEQYF
TGTGCCAGCAGCTTGACGGACAGGTTTTTGTACGAGCAGTACTTC
>TRBD1|TRBJ2-7|TRBV6-6|-
CASSPPRQGASSYEQYF
TGTGCCAGCAGTCCCCCACGTCAGGGGGCGAGCTCCTACGAGCAGTACTTC
>TRBD2|TRBJ2-3|TRBV10-2|-
CASSESGRAGTQYF
TGCGCCAGCAGTGAGAGCGGGAGGGCCGGTACGCAGTATTTT
>-|TRBJ2-3|TRBV15|-
CATSREGLNTDTQYF
TGTGCCACCAGCAGAGAAGGACTAAACACAGATACGCAGTATTTT
>TRBD2|TRBJ2-7|TRBV19|once
CASSAQRGTYEQYF
TGTGCCAGTAGTGCCCAGCGGGGGACGTACGAGCAGTACTTC
>-|TRBJ1-6|TRBV5-6|-
CASSLFLGAYNSPLHF
TGTGCCAGCAGCTTGTTTCTGGGAGCCTATAATTCACCCCTCCACTTT
>TRBD1|TRBJ1-4|TRBV6-6|-
CASRTGQGQEKLFF
TGTGCCAGCAGGACAGGACAGGGCCAGGAAAAACTGTTTTTT
>-|TRBJ2-7|TRBV27|-
CASSRRPEVHEQYF
TGTGCCAGCAGTAGGAGGCCCGAGGTCCACGAGCAGTACTTC
>-|TRBJ1-2|TRBV19|once
CASSTPTYGYTF
TGTGCCAGTAGTACCCCCACATATGGCTACACCTTC
>-|TRBJ2-3|TRBV10-1|-
CASGRGGAGDTQYF
TGCGCCAGCGGCCGGGGAGGTGCCGGCGATACGCAGTATTTT
>TRBD1|TRBJ1-6|TRBV28|-
CASSLGGQGWSPLHF
TGTGCCAGCAGTTTAGGGGGACAGGGTTGGTCACCCCTCCACTTT
>-|TRBJ2-1|TRBV12-3/TRBV12-4|-
CASSLARLGEQFF
TGTGCCAGCAGTTTAGCCCGACTCGGTGAGCAGTTCTTC
>TRBD1|TRBJ2-1|TRBV6-2/TRBV6-3|-
CASSTTGTGWYNEQFF
TGTGCCAGCAGTACGACCGGGACAGGGTGGTACAATGAGCAGTTCTTC
>TRBD1|TRBJ2-3|TRBV10-1|once
CATPEIRDRVLPDTQYF
TGCGCCACCCCGGAGATCCGGGACAGGGTGTTACCAGATACGCAGTATTTT
>TRBD2|TRBJ2-7|TRBV7-9|-
CASSFGLAGGGEQYF
TGTGCCAGCAGCTTCGGACTAGCGGGAGGAGGTGAGCAGTACTTC
>TRBD1|TRBJ1-2|TRBV30|once
CAWSPDRGGYGYTF
TGTGCCTGGAGCCCCGACAGGGGAGGCTATGGCTACACCTTC
>-|TRBJ1-2|TRBV3-1/TRBV3-2|-
CASSQGDYYGYTF
TGTGCCAGCAGCCAAGGGGACTACTATGGCTACACCTTC
>TRBD1|TRBJ1-6|TRBV20-1|-
CSASAGTGDSPLHF
TGCAGTGCTAGTGCCGGGACAGGGGATTCACCCCTCCACTTT
>-|TRBJ2-6|TRBV5-1|-
CASSGGNGGANVLTF
TGCGCCAGCAGCGGAGGGAACGGTGGGGCCAACGTCCTGACTTTC
>-|TRBJ2-3|TRBV29-1|-
CSVALAADTDTQYF
TGCAGCGTTGCTTTAGCGGCCGACACAGATACGCAGTATTTT
>-|TRBJ2-5|TRBV5-1|few
CASKEGGVQETQYF
TGCGCCAGCAAGGAGGGCGGAGTCCAAGAGACCCAGTACTTC
>-|TRBJ2-3|TRBV6-1|-
CASSEDRGGRGLTDTQYF
TGTGCCAGCAGTGAAGACCGTGGTGGGCGGGGACTCACAGATACGCAGTATTTT
>-|TRBJ2-3|TRBV14|-
CASSQPGSDTQYF
TGTGCCAGCAGCCAACCGGGATCAGATACGCAGTATTTT
>-|TRBJ1-4|TRBV5-6|-
CASSLRASGYEKLFF
TGTGCCAGCAGCTTGAGGGCCAGCGGATACGAAAAACTGTTTTTT
>-|TRBJ2-3|TRBV14|-
CASSVSRLHTDTQYF
TGTGCCAGCAGCGTGTCTAGACTGCACACAGATACGCAGTATTTT
>-|TRBJ2-7|TRBV5-1|-
CASSPDKSWYEQYF
TGCGCCAGCAGCCCCGACAAAAGTTGGTACGAGCAGTACTTC
>-|TRBJ2-7|TRBV6-2/TRBV6-3|-
CASSSTRRGVVYEQYF
TGTGCCAGCAGCTCAACTCGCAGGGGAGTCGTCTACGAGCAGTACTTC
>TRBD1|TRBJ2-1|TRBV27|once
CASSSGQGAADEQFF
TGTGCCAGCAGTTCGGGGCAGGGGGCTGCGGATGAGCAGTTCTTC
>-|TRBJ2-2|TRBV24-1|once
CATARGSPSTGELFF
TGTGCCACTGCCCGGGGAAGTCCGAGCACCGGGGAGCTGTTTTTT
>-|TRBJ1-5|TRBV18|-
CASSPGQTNQPQHF
TGTGCCAGCTCACCGGGGCAGACCAATCAGCCCCAGCATTTT
>TRBD1|TRBJ1-4|TRBV5-1|-
CASSLAGQGATNEKLFF
TGCGCCAGCAGCTTGGCGGGACAGGGGGCAACTAATGAAAAACTGTTTTTT
>-|TRBJ2-3|TRBV3-1/TRBV3-2|-
CASSRLNYGQYF
TGTGCCAGCAGCCGATTGAACTACGGGCAGTATTTT
>-|TRBJ2-7|TRBV21-1|-
CASSKYGMGRAYEQYF
TGTGCCAGCAGCAAGTATGGAATGGGCAGGGCCTACGAGCAGTACTTC
>-|TRBJ1-5|TRBV19|few
CASSIMPNYSNQPQHF
TGTGCCAGTAGTATAATGCCAAACTATAGCAATCAGCCCCAGCATTTT
>TRBD1|TRBJ2-7|TRBV5-1|once
CASSLDRFEQYF
TGCGCCAGCAGCCTGGACAGGTTCGAGCAGTACTTC